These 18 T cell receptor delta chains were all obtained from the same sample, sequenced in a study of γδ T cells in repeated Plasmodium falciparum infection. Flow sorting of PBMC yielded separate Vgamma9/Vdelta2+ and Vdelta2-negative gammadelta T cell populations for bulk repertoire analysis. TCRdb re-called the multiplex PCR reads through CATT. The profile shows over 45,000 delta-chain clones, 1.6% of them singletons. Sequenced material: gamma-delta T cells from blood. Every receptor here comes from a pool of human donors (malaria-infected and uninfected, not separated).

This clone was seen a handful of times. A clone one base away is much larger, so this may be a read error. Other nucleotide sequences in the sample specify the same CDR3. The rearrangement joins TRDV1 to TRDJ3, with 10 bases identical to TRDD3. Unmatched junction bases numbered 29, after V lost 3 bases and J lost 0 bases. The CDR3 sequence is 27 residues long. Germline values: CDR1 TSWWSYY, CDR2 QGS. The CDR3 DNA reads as TGTGCTCTTGGGGACCGCTCCCCCCGTGGTGGGGGATACCGAGACCTCTGCTACTCCTGGGACACCCGACAGATGTTTTTC. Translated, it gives CALGDRSPRGGGYRDLCYSWDTRQMFF.

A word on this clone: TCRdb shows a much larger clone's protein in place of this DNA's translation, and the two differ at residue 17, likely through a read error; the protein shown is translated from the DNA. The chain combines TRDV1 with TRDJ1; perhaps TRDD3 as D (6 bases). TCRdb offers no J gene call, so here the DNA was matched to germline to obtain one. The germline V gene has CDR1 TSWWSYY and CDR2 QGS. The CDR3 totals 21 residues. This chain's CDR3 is CALGEPHPVPGDLSVTGKLIF. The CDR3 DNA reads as TGTGCTCTTGGGGAACCCCATCCTGTCCCGGGGGACCTGTCCGTCACCGGTAAACTCATCTTT.

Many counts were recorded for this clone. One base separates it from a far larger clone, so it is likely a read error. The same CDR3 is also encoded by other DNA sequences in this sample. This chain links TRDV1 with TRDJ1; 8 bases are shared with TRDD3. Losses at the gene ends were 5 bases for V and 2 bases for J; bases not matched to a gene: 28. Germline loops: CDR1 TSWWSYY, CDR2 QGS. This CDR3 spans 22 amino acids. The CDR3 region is CALGLPLGRSTGGYGTTDKLIF. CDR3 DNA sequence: TGTGCTCTTGGGCTCCCATTAGGCCGTAGTACTGGGGGGTACGGTACTACCGATAAACTCATCTTT.

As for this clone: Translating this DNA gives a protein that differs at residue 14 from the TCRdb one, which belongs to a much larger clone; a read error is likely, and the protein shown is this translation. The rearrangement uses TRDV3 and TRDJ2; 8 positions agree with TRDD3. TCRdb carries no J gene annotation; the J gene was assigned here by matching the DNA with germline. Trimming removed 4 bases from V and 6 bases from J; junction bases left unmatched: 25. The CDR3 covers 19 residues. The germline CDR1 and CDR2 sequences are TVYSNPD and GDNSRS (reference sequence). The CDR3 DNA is TGTGCCTCCCCCGAGCCGACTACTCAATACTGGGGGTCGGCAGCACAACTCTTCTTT. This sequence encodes CASPEPTTQYWGSAAQLFF.

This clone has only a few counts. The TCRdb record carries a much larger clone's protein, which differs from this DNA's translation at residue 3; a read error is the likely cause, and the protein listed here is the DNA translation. The DNA of the CDR3 is TGTGCCCGTGACCCACTTACTGGGGGATACAAGACCGATAAACTCATCTTT. Translating gives CARDPLTGGYKTDKLIF. The chain couples TRDV2 to TRDJ1, with 12 nucleotides matching TRDD3. The J gene, left out of TCRdb, was set here by checking the DNA against germline. The CDR3 sequence is 17 residues long. CDR1 and CDR2 (germline): GEAIGNYY, EKD.

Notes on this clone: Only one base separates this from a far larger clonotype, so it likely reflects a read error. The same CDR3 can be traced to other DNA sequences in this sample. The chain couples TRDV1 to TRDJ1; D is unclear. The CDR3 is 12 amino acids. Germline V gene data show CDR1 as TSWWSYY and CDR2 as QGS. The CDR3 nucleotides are TGTGCTCTTGGGGAACCCCGAGGCGAACTAATCTTT. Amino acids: CALGEPRGELIF.

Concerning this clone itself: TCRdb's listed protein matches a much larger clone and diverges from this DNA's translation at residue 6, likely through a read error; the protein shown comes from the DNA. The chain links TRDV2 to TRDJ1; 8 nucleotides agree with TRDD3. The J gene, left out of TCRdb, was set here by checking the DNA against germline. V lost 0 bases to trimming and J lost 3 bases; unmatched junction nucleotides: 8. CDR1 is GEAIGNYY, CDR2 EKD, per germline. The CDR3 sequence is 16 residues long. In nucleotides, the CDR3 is TGTGCCTGTGACACCGCCGGGGGATATAATCCCGATAAACTCATCTTT. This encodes CACDTAGGYNPDKLIF.

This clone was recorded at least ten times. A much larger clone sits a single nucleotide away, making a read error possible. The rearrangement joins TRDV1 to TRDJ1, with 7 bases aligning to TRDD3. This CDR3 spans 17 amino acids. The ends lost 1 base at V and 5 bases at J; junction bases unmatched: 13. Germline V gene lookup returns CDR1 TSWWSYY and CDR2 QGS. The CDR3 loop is CALGEPPYGGITDKLIF. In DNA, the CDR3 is TGTGCTCTTGGGGAACCGCCCTACGGGGGGATCACAGATAAACTCATCTTT.

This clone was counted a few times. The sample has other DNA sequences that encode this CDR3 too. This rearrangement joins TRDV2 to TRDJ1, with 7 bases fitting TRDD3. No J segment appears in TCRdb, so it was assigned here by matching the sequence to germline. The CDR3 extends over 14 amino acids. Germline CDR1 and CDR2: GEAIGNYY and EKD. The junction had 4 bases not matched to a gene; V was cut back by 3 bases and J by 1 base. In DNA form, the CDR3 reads TGTGCCTGTGACGGGCTGGGGGGCACCGATAAACTCATCTTT. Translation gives CACDGLGGTDKLIF.

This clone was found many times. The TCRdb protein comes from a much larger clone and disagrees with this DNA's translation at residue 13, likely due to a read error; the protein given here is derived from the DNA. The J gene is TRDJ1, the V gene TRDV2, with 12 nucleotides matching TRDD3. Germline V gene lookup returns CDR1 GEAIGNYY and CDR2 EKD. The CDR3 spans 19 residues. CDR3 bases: TGTGCCTGCATTACGTACTGGGGGATACCCTCCCCGTGCACCGGTAAACTCATCTTT. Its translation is CACITYWGIPSPCTGKLIF.

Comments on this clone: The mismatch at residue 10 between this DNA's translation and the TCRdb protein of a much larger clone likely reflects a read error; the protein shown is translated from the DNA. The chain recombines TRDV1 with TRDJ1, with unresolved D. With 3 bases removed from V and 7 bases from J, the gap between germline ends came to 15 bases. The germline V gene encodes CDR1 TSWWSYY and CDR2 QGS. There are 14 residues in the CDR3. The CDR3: CALGDSLARRKLIF. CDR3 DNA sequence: TGTGCTCTTGGGGACTCTCTTGCTCGTCGTAAACTCATCTTT.

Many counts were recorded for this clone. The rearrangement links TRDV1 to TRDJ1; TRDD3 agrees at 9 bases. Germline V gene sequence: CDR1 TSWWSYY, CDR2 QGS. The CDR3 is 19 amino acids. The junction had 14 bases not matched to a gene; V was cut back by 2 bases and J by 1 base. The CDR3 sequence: CALGESPIGGDTSTDKLIF. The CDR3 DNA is TGTGCTCTTGGGGAATCGCCAATCGGGGGGGATACATCCACCGATAAACTCATCTTT.

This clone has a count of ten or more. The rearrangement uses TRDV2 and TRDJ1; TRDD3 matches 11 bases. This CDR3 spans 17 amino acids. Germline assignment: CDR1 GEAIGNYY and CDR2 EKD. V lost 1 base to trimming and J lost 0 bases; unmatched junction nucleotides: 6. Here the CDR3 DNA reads TGTGCCTGTGACACGCTTACTGGGGGATATAACACCGATAAACTCATCTTT. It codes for CACDTLTGGYNTDKLIF.

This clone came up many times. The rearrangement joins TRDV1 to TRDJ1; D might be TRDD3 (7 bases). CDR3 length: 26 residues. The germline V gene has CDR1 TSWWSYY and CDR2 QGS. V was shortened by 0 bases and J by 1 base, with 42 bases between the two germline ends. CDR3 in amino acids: CALGELQLILYWGSYPEGGRTDKLIF. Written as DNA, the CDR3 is TGTGCTCTTGGGGAACTACAGCTCATCCTGTACTGGGGATCCTACCCCGAAGGCGGTCGCACCGATAAACTCATCTTT.

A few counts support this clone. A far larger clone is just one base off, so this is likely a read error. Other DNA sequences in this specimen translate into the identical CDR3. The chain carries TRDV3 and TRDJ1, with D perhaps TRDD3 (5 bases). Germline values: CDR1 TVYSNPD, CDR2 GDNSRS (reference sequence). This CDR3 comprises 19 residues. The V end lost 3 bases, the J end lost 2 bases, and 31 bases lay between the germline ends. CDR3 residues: CALSSPAGGLGGGTDKLIF. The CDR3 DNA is TGTGCCTTATCGAGCCCTGCAGGAGGACTAGGGGGGGGGACCGATAAACTCATCTTT.

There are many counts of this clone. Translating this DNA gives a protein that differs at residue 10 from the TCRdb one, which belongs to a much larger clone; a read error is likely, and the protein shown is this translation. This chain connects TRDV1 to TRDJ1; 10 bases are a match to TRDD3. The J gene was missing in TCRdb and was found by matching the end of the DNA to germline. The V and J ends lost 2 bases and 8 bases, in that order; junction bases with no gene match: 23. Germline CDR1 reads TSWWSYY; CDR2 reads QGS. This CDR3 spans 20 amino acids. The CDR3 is CALGENSCGPLLWGIQKLIF. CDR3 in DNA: TGTGCTCTTGGGGAAAATTCCTGCGGCCCTCTCCTGTGGGGGATACAGAAACTCATCTTT.

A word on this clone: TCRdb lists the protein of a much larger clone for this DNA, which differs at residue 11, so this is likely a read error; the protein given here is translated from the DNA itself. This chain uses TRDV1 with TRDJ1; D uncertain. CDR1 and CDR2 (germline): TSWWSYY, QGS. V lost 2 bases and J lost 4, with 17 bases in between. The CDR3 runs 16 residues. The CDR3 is CALGEIRQGYIDKLIF. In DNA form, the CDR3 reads TGTGCTCTTGGGGAAATCCGTCAGGGGTACATCGATAAACTCATCTTT.

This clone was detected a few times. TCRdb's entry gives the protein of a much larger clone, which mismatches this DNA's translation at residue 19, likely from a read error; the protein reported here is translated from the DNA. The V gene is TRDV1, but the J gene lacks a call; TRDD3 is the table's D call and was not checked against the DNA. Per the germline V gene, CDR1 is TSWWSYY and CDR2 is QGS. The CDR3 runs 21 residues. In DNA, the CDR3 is TGTGCTCTTGGGGAACTCAAACCTTGCCGATTGATCCTAAAGTACACCGATAAACCCATCTTT. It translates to CALGELKPCRLILKYTDKPIF.